Below are 3 T cell receptor beta chains sequenced from a single sample in a study of blood T cell repertoires in COVID-19. Repertoires were generated with immunoSEQ multiplex PCR, while TCRdb's copy carries only in-frame clones and drops some. The table lists about 58,000 clones, about 88% of them singletons. The material sequenced was peripheral blood. These receptors all come from a woman aged 70-85 years with active COVID-19.

This clone was picked up one time. The chain uses TRBV20-1 and TRBJ2-7; TRBD2 is a possible D gene (5 bases). Trimming left V 0 bases short and J 7 bases short, with 7 bases between. Germline V gives CDR1 DFQATT, CDR2 SNEGSKA (reference sequence). The CDR3 loop spans 11 amino acids. The CDR3 sequence: CSARDREEQYF. The CDR3 bases are TGCAGTGCTAGAGATAGGGAGGAGCAGTACTTC.

Only one count was recorded for this clone. The chain is built from TRBV6-5 and TRBJ1-5; D may be TRBD1 (6 bases). V was clipped by 6 bases and J by 4 bases, with 13 bases between them. The CDR3 is 14 residues long. Germline values: CDR1 MNHEY, CDR2 SVGAGI. CDR3 sequence: CASRTRGRNQPQHF. In nucleotides, the CDR3 is TGTGCCAGCAGAACCAGGGGTCGGAATCAGCCCCAGCATTTT.

The J gene is TRBJ1-5, the V gene TRBV28; 8 bases are a match to TRBD1. CDR1 and CDR2 from the germline V gene are MDHEN and SYDVKM. V trimming: 6 bases; J trimming: 5 bases; junction bases outside the gene matches: 12. The CDR3 has 16 residues. CDR3 in DNA: TGTGCCAGCAGCTCCCGGACAGGGAAAAGGGATCAGCCCCAGCATTTT. Encoded protein: CASSSRTGKRDQPQHF.